Shown below are 9 T cell receptor beta chains from a single sample sequenced in a study of Ad26.COV2.S vaccination and SARS-CoV-2 variants. Treatment in this sample: some 19 received Ad26.COV2.S at low or high dose, single or two shots; about 5 received placebo; per-sample allocation not given. Sample collection was performed on day 63 after the first vaccine or placebo injection. Here immunoSEQ multiplex PCR was the method, and the copy in TCRdb shows in-frame clones only, minus some. The sample holds about 350,000 clones, about 87% seen once. The input for sequencing was peripheral blood, taken in a trial of Ad26.COV2.S vaccine versus placebo. The receptors derive from a person aged 18-60 years who received the Ad26.COV2.S COVID-19 vaccine or a placebo.

The chain has TRBV7-7 and TRBJ2-2; weak D call: TRBD1 (6 bases). The germline V gene has CDR1 SSHAT and CDR2 FNYEAQ (reference sequence). Trimming stripped 5 bases from V and 2 bases from J, with 12 bases between. This CDR3 comprises 15 residues. CDR3 residues: CASSLEGTNTGELFF. CDR3 DNA: TGTGCCAGCAGCCTGGAAGGGACAAACACCGGGGAGCTGTTTTTT.

The CDR3 here is CASSPLGGGLSYEQYF. The CDR3 DNA reads TGTGCCAGCAGCCCCCTGGGCGGGGGTCTCTCCTACGAGCAGTACTTC. The chain combines TRBV3-1 (or the pseudogene TRBV3-2) with TRBJ2-7, with 7 bases matching TRBD2. Trimming took 4 bases from V and 0 from J; bases not matched to a gene: 9. Germline V lookup: CDR1 LGHDT, CDR2 YNNKEL (reference sequence). The CDR3 spans 16 residues.

The J gene is TRBJ2-1, the V gene TRBV28, with D tentatively TRBD1 (6 bases). CDR1 MDHEN and CDR2 SYDVKM come from the germline V gene. This CDR3 is 16 amino acids long. V was cut by 2 bases and J by 2 bases, with 13 bases left in between. The CDR3 DNA follows: TGTGCCAGCAGTTTACGGGTGGGGGCAGCCTACAATGAGCAGTTCTTC. Protein product: CASSLRVGAAYNEQFF.

V and J are TRBV12-3 or TRBV12-4 and TRBJ2-1, with a possible D match to TRBD2 (5 bases). This CDR3 region has 13 residues. V lost 2 bases and J lost 10, with 12 bases in between. CDR3 bases: TGTGCCAGCAGTTTATATAGCGTAGGAGAGCAGTTCTTC. This gives the protein CASSLYSVGEQFF.

Turning to this clone: This sample also contains other DNA sequences that code for the same CDR3. This chain connects TRBV9 to TRBJ2-5; 8 nucleotides line up with TRBD1. The germline gives CDR1 SGDLS, CDR2 YYNGEE. The CDR3 is made up of 14 amino acids. J lost 2 bases, V lost 0 bases, and 0 bases had no gene match. CDR3 nucleotides: TGTGCCAGCAGCGTAGGACAGGGGCAAGAGACCCAGTACTTC. It is translated as CASSVGQGQETQYF.

This sequence joins TRBV28 and TRBJ1-2; D ambiguous. Trimming left V 2 bases short and J 0 bases short, with 10 bases between. The CDR3 consists of 15 residues. Per germline, CDR1 MDHEN and CDR2 SYDVKM. This chain's CDR3 is CASSLGGTANYGYTF. The CDR3 DNA reads TGTGCCAGCAGTTTAGGAGGTACAGCTAACTATGGCTACACCTTC.

The V call is TRBV9, the J call TRBJ2-5; 7 bases match TRBD2. The length of the CDR3 is 16 residues. V shed 0 bases and J 1 base; nucleotides not matched to a gene: 6. Germline V gives CDR1 SGDLS, CDR2 YYNGEE. Here the CDR3 reads CASSVGLAGLQETQYF. In DNA form, the CDR3 reads TGTGCCAGCAGCGTAGGCTTAGCGGGCCTCCAAGAGACCCAGTACTTC.

The chain is built from TRBV4-3 and TRBJ1-2; D not resolved. CDR3 size: 15 residues. Germline V gives CDR1 LGHNA, CDR2 YSLEER. V was clipped by 0 bases and J by 4 bases, with 12 bases between them. This CDR3 is CASSQESQQTYGYTF. CDR3 coding DNA: TGCGCCAGCAGCCAAGAAAGTCAACAGACCTATGGCTACACCTTC.

The CDR3 spells CASSRGGTGMNLPLGSPLHF. The CDR3 DNA sequence: TGCGCCAGCAGCCGTGGGGGGACAGGGATGAACCTGCCCCTGGGTTCACCCCTCCACTTT. The V gene is TRBV4-1, the J gene TRBJ1-6; 9 bases align to TRBD1. Germline V gives CDR1 MGHRA, CDR2 YSYEKL. The ends lost 4 bases at V and 9 bases at J; junction bases unmatched: 22. The CDR3 is 20 residues long.